This passage covers 12 T cell receptor beta chains from one sample sequenced in a study of T cells after yellow fever vaccination. TCRdb called the 5' RACE reads again in MiXCR, with one record for every CDR3 protein. The sample contains 200,000 to 250,000 distinct CDR3 sequences, roughly 3% of which appear only once. Specimen: CD4+ T cells sorted from PBMCs, collected 10 days after the yellow fever booster vaccination. The receptors come from a man aged 18-30 years who received the YFV17D yellow fever vaccine.

This chain links TRBV5-1 with TRBJ2-3; 11 bases are a match to TRBD2. With V trimmed by 4 bases and J by 2 bases, 6 bases remained unmatched. Germline loops: CDR1 SGHRS, CDR2 YFSETQ. The CDR3 extends over 16 amino acids. The CDR3 nucleotides are TGCGCCAGCAGCGCCCGACTAGCGGGGAACACAGATACGCAGTATTTT. It codes for CASSARLAGNTDTQYF.

This clonotype occurred many times. V usage is TRBV5-4 and J usage is TRBJ1-1, with 7 bases identical to TRBD1. Trimming cost V 4 bases and J 4 bases; bases outside gene matches: 10. CDR3 length: 15 residues. The V gene's germline CDR1 is SGHNT and CDR2 YYREEE (reference sequence). Here the CDR3 reads CASSIPKQGSTEAFF. CDR3 in DNA: TGTGCCAGCAGCATTCCAAAACAGGGGAGCACTGAAGCTTTCTTT.

This clonotype was found a few times. The CDR3 nucleotides read TGCAGCGTTGTCCGGGACAGGGGAGGTGGCTACACCTTC. Amino acid sequence: CSVVRDRGGGYTF. The chain carries TRBV29-1 and TRBJ1-2, with 10 bases aligning to TRBD1. CDR3 length: 13 residues. Trimming at V came to 4 bases and at J to 7 bases, leaving 6 bases not matched to a gene. Germline V gene lookup returns CDR1 SQVTM and CDR2 ANQGSEA.

This clonotype was seen more than once but under ten times. This sequence joins TRBV4-2 and TRBJ1-2; no definite D call. Germline V gene data show CDR1 as LGHNA and CDR2 as YNFKEQ. This CDR3 has 16 residues. Trimming took off 0 bases at V and 1 base at J, with 12 bases between the two ends. DNA for the CDR3: TGTGCCAGCAGCCAAGATTTTAAGCAGATTAACTATGGCTACACCTTC. Translated: CASSQDFKQINYGYTF.

V usage is TRBV11-2 and J usage is TRBJ1-2; D perhaps matches TRBD1 (5 bases). Germline V CDR1 and CDR2: SGHAT, FQNNGV. With 0 bases removed from V and 7 bases from J, the gap between germline ends came to 18 bases. The CDR3 sequence is 16 residues long. The CDR3 reads CASSLEWLSGGSGYTF. CDR3 coding DNA: TGTGCCAGCAGCTTAGAATGGTTGTCCGGGGGAAGTGGCTACACCTTC. Using reference TRBV11-2 and TRBJ1-2 for the parts outside the CDR3, the full variable domain is EAGVAQSPRYKIIEKRQSVAFWCNPISGHATLYWYQQILGQGPKLLIQFQNNGVVDDSQLPKDRFSAERLKGVDSTLKIQPAKLEDSAVYLCASSLEWLSGGSGYTFGSGTRLTVV.

This clonotype was detected ten times or more. The CDR3 DNA sequence: TGTGCCAGCAGTGAAAGTAGGGACTCCTACGAGCAGTACGTC. Translated, it gives CASSESRDSYEQYV. The chain recombines TRBV2 with TRBJ2-7, with D unclear. The CDR3 is 14 amino acids. CDR1 and CDR2 (germline): SNHLY, FYNNEI. The V end was cut by 2 bases, the J end by 0 bases, with 8 bases between.

CDR3 DNA: TGTGCCAGCACGGGGGGGACGAACACCGGGGAGCTGTTTTTT. Its protein product is CASTGGTNTGELFF. The rearrangement uses TRBV28 and TRBJ2-2; 8 bases agree with TRBD2. Germline loops: CDR1 MDHEN, CDR2 SYDVKM. This CDR3 spans 14 amino acids. V lost 7 bases, J lost 0 bases, and 1 base stayed unmatched.

This clonotype occurred many times. The V and J genes are TRBV6-5 and TRBJ1-1; tentatively, D is TRBD1 (5 bases). This CDR3 region has 15 residues. Per the germline V gene, CDR1 is MNHEY and CDR2 is SVGAGI. V lost 0 bases, J lost 4 bases, and 12 bases lay in between. The CDR3 sequence is CASSYSGASGTEAFF. DNA for the CDR3: TGTGCCAGCAGTTACTCCGGGGCCTCCGGCACTGAAGCTTTCTTT.

This clonotype was counted a few times. The chain combines TRBV6-5 with TRBJ1-5; weak D call: TRBD1 (5 bases). The V gene's germline CDR1 is MNHEY and CDR2 SVGAGI. Trimming took off 6 bases at V and 7 bases at J, with 10 bases between the two ends. The CDR3 covers 12 residues. CDR3 DNA sequence: TGTGCCAGCAGCCAGGGTAGGCAGCCCCAGCATTTT. This translates into CASSQGRQPQHF.

This clonotype was seen ten or more times. The chain carries TRBV5-1 and TRBJ2-5, with D possibly TRBD1 on 5 matching bases. Germline assignment: CDR1 SGHRS and CDR2 YFSETQ. Trimming removed 4 bases at V and 7 bases at J, with 11 bases between. This CDR3 region has 12 residues. The CDR3 here is CASSPGLGTQYF. CDR3 DNA sequence: TGCGCCAGCAGCCCAGGGTTGGGGACCCAGTACTTC.

This clonotype occurred many times. This chain joins TRBV11-2 and TRBJ2-5; the D is unclear. V was cut by 3 bases and J by 4 bases, with 9 bases left in between. Germline V gives CDR1 SGHAT, CDR2 FQNNGV. The length of the CDR3 is 13 residues. CDR3 sequence: CASSFIAGETQYF. Here the CDR3 DNA reads TGTGCCAGCAGCTTCATAGCCGGAGAGACCCAGTACTTC. Using reference TRBV11-2 and TRBJ2-5 for the parts outside the CDR3, the full variable domain is EAGVAQSPRYKIIEKRQSVAFWCNPISGHATLYWYQQILGQGPKLLIQFQNNGVVDDSQLPKDRFSAERLKGVDSTLKIQPAKLEDSAVYLCASSFIAGETQYFGPGTRLLVL.

The sample holds many counts of this clonotype. The chain is built from TRBV6-6 and TRBJ2-3; 8 bases agree with TRBD2. CDR3 length: 12 residues. Germline CDR1 reads MNHNY; CDR2 reads SVGAGI (reference sequence). With V trimmed by 4 bases and J by 12 bases, 6 bases remained unmatched. The CDR3 protein is CASSSPTSGQYF. The CDR3 bases are TGTGCCAGCAGTTCACCCACTAGCGGCCAGTATTTT.